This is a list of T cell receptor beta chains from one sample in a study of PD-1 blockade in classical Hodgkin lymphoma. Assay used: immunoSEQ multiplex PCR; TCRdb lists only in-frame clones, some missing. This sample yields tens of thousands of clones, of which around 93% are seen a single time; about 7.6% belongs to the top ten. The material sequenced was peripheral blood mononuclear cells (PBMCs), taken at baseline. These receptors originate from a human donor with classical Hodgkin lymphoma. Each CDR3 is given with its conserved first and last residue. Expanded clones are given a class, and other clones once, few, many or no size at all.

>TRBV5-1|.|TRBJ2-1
CASSLPSPGTGAYNEQFF
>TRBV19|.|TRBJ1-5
CASSRTDDQPQHF
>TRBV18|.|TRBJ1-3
CASSPGRDRFTSGNTIYF
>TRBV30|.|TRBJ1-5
CAWSAGGNQPQHF
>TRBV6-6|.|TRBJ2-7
CASSTAGQGYEQYF
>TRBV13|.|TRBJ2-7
CASSFTLLYEQYF
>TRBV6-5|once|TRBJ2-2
CASSLVGAPGTGELFF
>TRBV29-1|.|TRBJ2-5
CSVEDRWVWGGRETQYF
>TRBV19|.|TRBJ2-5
CASSIEAGKYQETQYF
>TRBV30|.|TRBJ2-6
CAWSAGTGGRGANVLTF
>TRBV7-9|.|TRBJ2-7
CASSIGQDYEQYF
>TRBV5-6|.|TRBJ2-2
CASSYRQGYTGELFF
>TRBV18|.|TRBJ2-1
CASSPLFSSYNEQFF
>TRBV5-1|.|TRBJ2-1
CASSLVAGEQFF
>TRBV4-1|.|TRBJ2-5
CASSQGTSVLKETQYF
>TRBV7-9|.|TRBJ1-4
CASSFPTGNEKLFF
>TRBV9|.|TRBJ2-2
CASSGRDSAQLRNTGELFF
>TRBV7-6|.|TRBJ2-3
CASSLATTDTQYF
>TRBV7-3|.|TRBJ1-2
CASSRRTRDRGNYGYTF
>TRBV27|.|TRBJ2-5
CASSPVSVREETQYF
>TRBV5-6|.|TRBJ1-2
CASSFHRATGYTF
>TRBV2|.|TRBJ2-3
CASSEGMWTQYF
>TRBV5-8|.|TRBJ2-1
CASSLWLAGYNEQFF
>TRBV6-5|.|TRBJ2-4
CASSYPGLAGENIQYF
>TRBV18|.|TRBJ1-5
CASSEGQGWNQPQHF
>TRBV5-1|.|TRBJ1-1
CASSKGTSTEAFF
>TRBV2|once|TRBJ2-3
CASSEVLVAGATTDTQYF
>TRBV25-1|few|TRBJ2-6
CASSAPLGANVLTF
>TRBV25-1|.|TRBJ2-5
CASSEAPQYF
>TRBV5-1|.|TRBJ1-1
CAGDREYPARTQAFF
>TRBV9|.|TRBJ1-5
CASSVGYSNQPQHF
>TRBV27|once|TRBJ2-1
CATVSRAPDSYNEQFF
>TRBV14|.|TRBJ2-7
CASSPGTGVAYEQYF
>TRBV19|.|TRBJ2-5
CASSGESAEYF
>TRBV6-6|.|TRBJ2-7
CASRQGSYEQYF
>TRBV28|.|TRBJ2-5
CASSFSQETQYF
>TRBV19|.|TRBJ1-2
CASLYSYGYTF
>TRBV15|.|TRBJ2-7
CATSRGATSDEQYF
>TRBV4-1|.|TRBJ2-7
CASSQGMVGYEQYF
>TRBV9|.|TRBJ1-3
CASSVGTGETGNTIYF
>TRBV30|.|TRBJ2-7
CAWAGQGGRTYEQYF
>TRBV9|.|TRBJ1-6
CASSVAPGGANSPLHF
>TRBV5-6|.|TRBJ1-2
CASSLGQYYGYTF
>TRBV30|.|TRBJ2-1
CAWREGSSYNEQFF
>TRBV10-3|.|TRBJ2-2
CAISESSGTTNTGELFF
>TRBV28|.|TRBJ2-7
CASIKDSATSYEQYF
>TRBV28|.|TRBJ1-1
CASRHIPVAEAFF
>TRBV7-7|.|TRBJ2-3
CASSPREGSVADTQYF
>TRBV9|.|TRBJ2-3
CASSPGPTDTQYF
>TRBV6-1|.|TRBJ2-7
CASNLGTSYEQYF
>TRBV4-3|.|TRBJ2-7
CASSPGTGTYEQYF
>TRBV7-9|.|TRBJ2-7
CASSRAGSQPYEQYF
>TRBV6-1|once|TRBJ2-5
CASSEGAVWRETQYF
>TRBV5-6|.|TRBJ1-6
CASSIVIPGYNSPLHF